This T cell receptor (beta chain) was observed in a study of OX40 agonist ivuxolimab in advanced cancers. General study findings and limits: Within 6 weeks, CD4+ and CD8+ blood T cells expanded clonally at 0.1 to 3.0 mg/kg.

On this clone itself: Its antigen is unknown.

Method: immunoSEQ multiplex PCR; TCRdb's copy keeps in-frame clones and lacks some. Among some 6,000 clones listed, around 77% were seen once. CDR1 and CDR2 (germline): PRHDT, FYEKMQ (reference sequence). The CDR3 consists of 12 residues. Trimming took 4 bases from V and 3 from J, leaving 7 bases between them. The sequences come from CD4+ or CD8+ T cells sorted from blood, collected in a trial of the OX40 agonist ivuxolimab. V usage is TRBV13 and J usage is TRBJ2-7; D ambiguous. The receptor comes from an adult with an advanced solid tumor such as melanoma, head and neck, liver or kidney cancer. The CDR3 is CASSSPGYEQYF. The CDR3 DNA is TGTGCCAGCAGCTCCCCGGGCTACGAGCAGTACTTC.